Following are 25 T cell receptor beta chains from one sample sequenced in a study of Graves' ophthalmopathy and Graves' hyperthyroidism. RNA transcripts were the source from which TCR beta CDR3 regions were amplified. HTBI-primed first-round RT-PCR preceded second-round multiplex PCR. One entry per CDR3 protein results from TCRdb running MiXCR on the multiplex PCR reads. The repertoire holds 660,000 or so distinct CDR3 sequences, with over 40% as singletons. Sequencing used peripheral blood. These receptors originate from an adult man with Graves' ophthalmopathy.

The chain employs TRBV20-1 and TRBJ2-7; D is possibly TRBD1 (5 bases). This CDR3 is 14 amino acids long. V lost 4 bases and J lost 0, with 13 bases in between. CDR1 is DFQATT and CDR2 is SNEGSKA in the germline V gene (reference sequence). The CDR3 DNA reads TGCAGTGCTAAAAAAACAGGAGACTCCTACGAGCAGTACTTC. Translated, it gives CSAKKTGDSYEQYF.

Points on this clonotype: A read error is possible here, since a much larger clone lies one base away. The chain links TRBV20-1 to TRBJ2-7, with D unclear. V lost 3 bases and J lost 3, with 12 bases in between. Germline CDR1 reads DFQATT; CDR2 reads SNEGSKA (reference sequence). The CDR3 runs 13 residues. In DNA, the CDR3 is TGCAGTGCTAGGAATGTGGGTCTCTACGAGCAGTACTTC. Its protein is CSARNVGLYEQYF.

Of note for this clonotype: This CDR3 fails to terminate in the conserved phenylalanine or tryptophan, so it likely reflects a read error. CDR3 residues: CASSLAGTGSYEQYC. The CDR3 DNA follows: TGTGCCAGCAGCTTGGCGGGGACAGGGAGCTACGAGCAGTACTGC. This chain links TRBV5-6 with TRBJ2-7; TRBD1 aligns across 9 bases. Germline assignment: CDR1 SGHDT and CDR2 YYEEEE. The V segment lost 0 bases and the J segment 3 bases; nucleotides outside the gene matches: 4. The CDR3 contains 15 residues.

V is TRBV24-1 and J is TRBJ2-5; the match to TRBD1 covers 9 bases. The CDR3 sequence is 12 residues long. V was pared by 9 bases and J by 3 bases, with 1 base of the junction left unmatched. Germline CDR1 KGHDR, CDR2 SFDVKD. Here the CDR3 DNA reads TGTGCCACCGGGACAGGGAAAGAGACCCAGTACTTC. Translating it yields CATGTGKETQYF.

This chain joins TRBV29-1 and TRBJ2-3, with D hard to call. Germline V CDR1 and CDR2: SQVTM, ANQGSEA. Trimming removed 7 bases from V and 4 bases from J, with 9 bases in between. This CDR3 spans 11 amino acids. DNA of the CDR3: TGCAGCGCCCTAGTCGCAGATACGCAGTATTTT. Translating gives CSALVADTQYF.

The chain uses TRBV10-3 and TRBJ1-6; D is possibly TRBD1 (5 bases). CDR3 length: 17 amino acids. Looked up from germline, CDR1 is ENHRY and CDR2 is SYGVKD. V was cut by 2 bases and J by 5 bases, with 16 bases left in between. CDR3 bases: TGTGCCATCAGTGAGACGGGACGGCGGAACCATAATTCACCCCTCCACTTT. Translated: CAISETGRRNHNSPLHF.

This clonotype was observed a few times. V gene TRBV5-4 combines with J gene TRBJ2-7; 8 bases fit TRBD1. V dropped 4 bases and J dropped 7; count of bases not matched to a gene: 13. The CDR3 is made up of 15 amino acids. CDR1 and CDR2 from the germline V gene are SGHNT and YYREEE (reference sequence). This chain's CDR3 is CASSQPDRGIGEQYF. The CDR3 DNA reads as TGTGCCAGCAGCCAACCCGACAGGGGAATCGGAGAGCAGTACTTC.

There are many counts of this clonotype. CDR3: CASSLGSGNGSPLHF. In DNA form, the CDR3 reads TGCGCCAGCAGCCTTGGTAGCGGGAACGGATCACCCCTCCACTTT. The V call is TRBV4-1, the J call TRBJ1-6; D unresolved. Trimming took off 4 bases at V and 10 bases at J, with 17 bases between the two ends. The CDR3 covers 15 residues. Germline assignment: CDR1 MGHRA and CDR2 YSYEKL.

The genes are TRBV7-8 and TRBJ1-2, with a tentative D call TRBD1 (6 bases). V was clipped by 0 bases and J by 4 bases, with 18 bases between them. The CDR3 is 17 amino acids. From germline, CDR1 is SGHVS and CDR2 FQNEAQ. CDR3 coding DNA: TGTGCCAGCAGCTTAGCGGGGTCCGGGGACATACCCTATGGCTACACCTTC. Its translation is CASSLAGSGDIPYGYTF.

This clonotype was observed many times. The rearrangement joins TRBV11-2 to TRBJ2-7; D ambiguous. Germline loops: CDR1 SGHAT, CDR2 FQNNGV. V was pared by 1 base and J by 9 bases, with 13 bases between. The CDR3 consists of 13 residues. CDR3 sequence: CASSLVGLRLQYF. The CDR3 DNA follows: TGTGCCAGCAGCTTAGTTGGCCTGAGGCTGCAGTACTTC.

Remarks on this clonotype: Since no conserved phenylalanine or tryptophan closes the CDR3, a read error is the likely cause. The limits of the CDR3 on the DNA are not certain, so only TCRdb's listed CDR3 is given. The chain combines TRBV10-3 with TRBJ1-3; the table's D call of TRBD1 was not tested on the DNA. The CDR3 spans 8 amino acids, including both terminal residues. Looked up from germline, CDR1 is ENHRY and CDR2 is SYGVKD. The CDR3 sequence is CAISVTEQ.

This clonotype has at least ten counts. The CDR3 region has the DNA TGTGCCAGCAGCGTAGCTACGAATAATTCACCCCTCCACTTT. It codes for CASSVATNNSPLHF. The gene calls are TRBV9 and TRBJ1-6; D is undetermined. The V and J ends lost 0 bases and 5 bases respectively, with 6 bases between them. The CDR3 extends over 14 amino acids. Looked up from germline, CDR1 is SGDLS and CDR2 is YYNGEE.

This clonotype was observed a handful of times. The V and J genes are TRBV12-3 or TRBV12-4 and TRBJ1-2, with 10 bases matching TRBD1. This CDR3 spans 18 amino acids. Trimming removed 6 bases from V and 0 bases from J; junction bases left unmatched: 13. CDR3 in DNA: TGTGCCAGCAGATCTTGGGACAGGGGCGGCTCGGCTAACTATGGCTACACCTTC. It specifies CASRSWDRGGSANYGYTF.

This chain links TRBV9 with TRBJ1-1; weak D call: TRBD1 (6 bases). CDR3 size: 19 residues. Trimming took 4 bases from V and 0 from J, leaving 25 bases between them. The V gene's germline CDR1 is SGDLS and CDR2 YYNGEE. Here the CDR3 reads CASSPDRGTTGGMNTEAFF. The CDR3 bases are TGTGCCAGCAGCCCCGACCGGGGGACAACGGGAGGGATGAACACTGAAGCTTTCTTT.

The chain uses TRBV24-1 and TRBJ1-1; D perhaps matches TRBD1 (5 bases). V lost 12 bases and J 0 bases, leaving 13 bases between the germline ends. Per the germline V gene, CDR1 is KGHDR and CDR2 is SFDVKD. The CDR3 length is 13 residues. CDR3 DNA sequence: TGTGCCTGGACCGGGGCCCTGAACACTGAAGCTTTCTTT. Translation gives CAWTGALNTEAFF.

The table lists this clonotype with many counts. V is TRBV11-2 and J is TRBJ1-2, with 7 bases matching TRBD1. Germline trimming cut 1 base from V and 4 bases from J; bases unmatched to any gene: 9. This CDR3 contains 16 residues. From germline, CDR1 is SGHAT and CDR2 FQNNGV. In nucleotides, the CDR3 is TGTGCCAGCAGCTTAGGGAGCCGGGACAGAACCTATGGCTACACCTTC. Residues: CASSLGSRDRTYGYTF.

This clonotype was recorded at least ten times. The genes are TRBV7-9 and TRBJ2-7, with D perhaps matching TRBD2 (5 bases). CDR3 length: 16 residues. The germline CDR1 and CDR2 sequences are SEHNR and FQNEAQ (reference sequence). The V gene lost 2 bases and the J gene lost 4 bases, with 18 bases spanning the gap. The CDR3 spells CASSLKEGTSEYEQYF. The CDR3 DNA follows: TGTGCCAGCAGCTTAAAAGAGGGAACGTCTGAGTACGAGCAGTACTTC.

In this sample, this clonotype turned up once. The junction and the germline gene differ at one end; a read error may be behind it. The chain has TRBV10-3 and TRBJ2-2, with D hard to call. The CDR3 contains 12 residues. Per the germline V gene, CDR1 is ENHRY and CDR2 is SYGVKD. CDR3 in amino acids: CAISENSGELFF. CDR3 coding DNA: TGTGCCATCAGTGAGAACAGCGGGGAGCTGTTTTTT.

Worth noting for this clonotype: A much more abundant neighbour one base away suggests this may be a read error. The chain is built from TRBV10-3 and TRBJ1-1; D is unclear. The CDR3 spans 13 residues. Germline V gives CDR1 ENHRY, CDR2 SYGVKD. Between the trimmed V and J ends, which lost 4 bases and 6 bases, there was a span of 12 bases. CDR3 bases: TGTGCCATCAGTGTGGACCGCGTCTCTGAAGCTTTCTTT. Protein: CAISVDRVSEAFF.

This rearrangement joins TRBV7-2 to TRBJ1-2; tentative D call: TRBD1 (6 bases). The V and J ends lost 6 bases and 4 bases respectively, with 21 bases between them. The germline V gene encodes CDR1 SGHTA and CDR2 FQGNSA. This CDR3 contains 16 residues. Here the CDR3 reads CASSPLRGGIGYGYTF. CDR3 bases: TGTGCCAGCAGTCCCCTTAGGGGGGGAATAGGCTATGGCTACACCTTC. Full variable domain (remainder filled in from reference TRBV7-2 and TRBJ1-2): GAGVSQSPSNKVTEKGKDVELRCDPISGHTALYWYRQSLGQGLEFLIYFQGNSAPDKSGLPSDRFSAERTGGSVSTLTIQRTQQEDSAVYLCASSPLRGGIGYGYTFGSGTRLTVV.

V gene TRBV7-9 combines with J gene TRBJ1-2; TRBD1 might be the D (6 bases). V was cut by 0 bases and J by 8 bases, with 10 bases left in between. Germline CDR1 is SEHNR and CDR2 is FQNEAQ (reference sequence). CDR3 length: 13 amino acids. The CDR3 nucleotides are TGTGCCAGCAGCTTAGCCTGGGGGGGCGGCTACACCTTC. Its translation is CASSLAWGGGYTF.

This chain connects TRBV29-1 to TRBJ1-4; the match to TRBD1 covers 12 bases. J gave up 6 bases and V 7 bases, and 3 bases lay outside the gene matches. Germline V gene data show CDR1 as SQVTM and CDR2 as ANQGSEA. The CDR3 contains 13 residues. CDR3 in DNA: TGCAGCGGGGGGACAGGGGGCTATGAAAAACTGTTTTTT. Its protein is CSGGTGGYEKLFF.

Concerning this clonotype itself: This CDR3 fails to terminate in the conserved phenylalanine or tryptophan, so it likely reflects a read error. The DNA is omitted, as the CDR3 cannot be located on it reliably, and the CDR3 follows TCRdb's listing. The rearrangement uses TRBV10-3 and TRBJ1-6; the table calls TRBD1, which could not be checked here. Germline V gene lookup returns CDR1 ENHRY and CDR2 SYGVKD. A total of 8 residues make up the CDR3, ends included. The CDR3 loop is CAISESNR.

This clonotype was counted ten times or more. The chain recombines TRBV29-1 with TRBJ1-2, with a possible D match to TRBD1 (6 bases). CDR3 size: 14 residues. CDR1 is SQVTM and CDR2 is ANQGSEA in the germline V gene. Trimming removed 4 bases at V and 2 bases at J, with 14 bases between. The CDR3 DNA follows: TGCAGCGTTGGACTAAGGACAGTAAACTATGGCTACACCTTC. Translating it yields CSVGLRTVNYGYTF.

This chain links TRBV10-3 with TRBJ2-5; 14 bases map to TRBD2. Losses at the gene ends were 6 bases for V and 10 bases for J; bases not matched to a gene: 10. The CDR3 totals 15 residues. Germline V CDR1 and CDR2: ENHRY, SYGVKD. The DNA of the CDR3 is TGTGCCATCAGCTCACGGACTAGCGGGGGGCAGGTCCAGTACTTC. Its protein product is CAISSRTSGGQVQYF.